The 10 T cell receptor beta chains below come from one sample, sequenced in a study of T cell responses to AZD1222 COVID-19 vaccine. Produced via immunoSEQ multiplex PCR; TCRdb's table is partial and in-frame only. The table records about 100,000 clones, about 92% of them present only once. This specimen consisted of peripheral blood, obtained on day 0 of MenACWY control vaccination. The receptors shown here come from an adult in good health.

V gene TRBV7-6 combines with J gene TRBJ2-3, with TRBD2 identical over 7 bases. Trimming cost V 1 base and J 5 bases; bases outside gene matches: 9. The CDR3 is 16 amino acids. CDR1 SGHVS and CDR2 FNYEAQ come from the germline V gene. The chain's CDR3 is CASSLVVSSGIDTQYF. CDR3 DNA sequence: TGTGCCAGCAGCTTAGTCGTATCTAGCGGAATAGATACGCAGTATTTT.

The chain combines TRBV27 with TRBJ2-7; D call uncertain. Germline values: CDR1 MNHEY, CDR2 SMNVEV (reference sequence). V was shortened by 5 bases and J by 2 bases, with 10 bases between the two germline ends. The CDR3 length is 13 residues. CDR3 DNA sequence: TGTGCCAGCAGTAGAGCATCCCCCTACGAGCAGTACTTC. It translates to CASSRASPYEQYF.

The CDR3 spells CAWSGLSYEQYF. The CDR3 coding sequence is TGTGCCTGGAGTGGTCTCTCCTACGAGCAGTACTTC. J is TRBJ2-7 and V is TRBV30, with unresolved D. The V end lost 1 base, the J end lost 0 bases, and 4 bases lay between the germline ends. CDR3 length: 12 amino acids. CDR1 GTSNPN and CDR2 SVGIG come from the germline V gene (reference sequence).

The V gene is TRBV7-9, the J gene TRBJ2-5; D unclear. V lost 5 bases and J lost 5, with 21 bases in between. Germline CDR1 and CDR2: SEHNR and FQNEAQ (reference sequence). The CDR3 length is 16 residues. This CDR3 reads CASSRNPGSKWETQYF. DNA of the CDR3: TGTGCCAGCAGCCGGAATCCGGGCTCAAAATGGGAGACCCAGTACTTC.

The rearrangement uses TRBV6-5 and TRBJ1-1; D perhaps matches TRBD1 (5 bases). CDR3 length: 13 residues. With 6 bases removed from V and 4 bases from J, the gap between germline ends came to 12 bases. Germline V lookup: CDR1 MNHEY, CDR2 SVGAGI. The CDR3, as DNA: TGTGCCAGCAGATTCCGGGGGGGCACTGAAGCTTTCTTT. The encoded protein is CASRFRGGTEAFF.

The V call is TRBV19, the J call TRBJ1-1; D remains ambiguous. The CDR3 loop spans 14 amino acids. Between the trimmed V and J ends, which lost 3 bases and 1 base, there was a span of 9 bases. Germline values: CDR1 LNHDA, CDR2 SQIVND (reference sequence). DNA for the CDR3: TGTGCCAGTAGTATGTCGACGGGGAACACTGAAGCTTTCTTT. Its protein product is CASSMSTGNTEAFF.

The gene calls are TRBV2 and TRBJ1-1; D is perhaps TRBD1 (5 bases). CDR1 is SNHLY and CDR2 is FYNNEI in the germline V gene. With 1 base removed from V and 4 bases from J, the gap between germline ends came to 16 bases. The CDR3 length is 16 residues. DNA for the CDR3: TGTGCCAGCAGTGAAGTGGGGGGACGGGCAGGCACTGAAGCTTTCTTT. This codes for CASSEVGGRAGTEAFF.

In nucleotides, the CDR3 is TGTGCCAGCAGTGAAGAACAGGGGGGTGGCTACACCTTC. Translated, it gives CASSEEQGGGYTF. V and J are TRBV6-1 and TRBJ1-2, with 8 bases fitting TRBD1. The CDR3 consists of 13 residues. Germline V CDR1 and CDR2: MNHNS, SASEGT. The J segment lost 7 bases and the V segment lost 1 base, leaving 2 bases of the junction unmatched.

This clone was detected once. The chain links TRBV29-1 to TRBJ1-2; D unclear. The CDR3 sequence is 11 residues long. V dropped 6 bases and J dropped 8 bases, with 13 bases sitting between them. Germline assignment: CDR1 SQVTM and CDR2 ANQGSEA. CDR3 loop: CSVPRRGGYTF. CDR3 DNA: TGCAGCGTCCCGCGCCGAGGGGGCTACACCTTC.

The rearrangement joins TRBV27 to TRBJ1-6; D gene unclear. Germline values: CDR1 MNHEY, CDR2 SMNVEV (reference sequence). V was pared by 5 bases and J by 0 bases, with 14 bases between. CDR3 length equals 17 residues. The DNA of the CDR3 is TGTGCCAGCAGTCCCTTGGGTACTAGCTCCTATAATTCACCCCTCCACTTT. It is translated as CASSPLGTSSYNSPLHF.